The 5 T cell receptor beta chains below come from one sample, sequenced in a study of T-cell reconstitution after alpha-beta-depleted transplantation in children. TCRbeta library preparation incorporated unique molecular identifiers. MiXCR, run by TCRdb on the PCR reads, gives a single entry per CDR3 protein. The sample carries approximately 350,000 distinct CDR3 sequences, 10% to 15% recorded once. Here the sequenced sample was PBMCs, taken from the stem cell graft. The source is a human donor who donated a stem cell graft to a child with Fanconi anemia.

The CDR3 loop reads CASSVTGESYGYTF. The DNA for the CDR3 is TGTGCCAGCAGCGTCACAGGGGAGAGCTATGGCTACACCTTC. The chain carries TRBV9 and TRBJ1-2; 7 bases fit TRBD1. V was pared by 2 bases and J by 4 bases, with 5 bases of the junction left unmatched. CDR3 length: 14 amino acids. The germline V gene has CDR1 SGDLS and CDR2 YYNGEE.

This clonotype was seen many times. V and J are TRBV12-3 or TRBV12-4 and TRBJ1-3, with 7 bases lining up with TRBD1. J lost 4 bases, V lost 5 bases, and 11 bases had no gene match. The CDR3 sequence is 16 residues long. This CDR3 is CASSPAEGAVGNTIYF. In DNA, the CDR3 is TGTGCCAGCAGTCCCGCCGAGGGGGCCGTGGGAAACACCATATATTTT.

CDR3 nucleotide sequence: TGCAGTGCTAGTGTGATCAGAGGGGTTGATACGCAGTATTTT. Residues: CSASVIRGVDTQYF. V gene TRBV20-1 combines with J gene TRBJ2-3; D may match TRBD1 or TRBD2 (5 bases each). Trimming removed 3 bases from V and 6 bases from J, with 16 bases in between. The CDR3 contains 14 residues. Per germline, CDR1 DFQATT and CDR2 SNEGSKA (reference sequence).

The chain couples TRBV6-5 to TRBJ1-4; D is possibly TRBD1 (5 bases). Germline CDR1 MNHEY, CDR2 SVGAGI. The CDR3 sequence is 17 residues long. Trimming pared 5 bases from V and 0 bases from J, leaving 16 bases between. The CDR3 reads CASSNPAGGATNEKLFF. The CDR3 nucleotides are TGTGCCAGCAGTAATCCCGCGGGGGGAGCAACTAATGAAAAACTGTTTTTT.

This clonotype was observed a few times. This chain joins TRBV11-3 and TRBJ2-1, with D perhaps TRBD1 (5 bases). Germline loops: CDR1 SGHNT, CDR2 YENEEA. The CDR3 has 13 residues. V lost 5 bases, J lost 2 bases, and 7 bases lay in between. The CDR3 DNA follows: TGTGCCAGCAGCGCGACAGCCTACAATGAGCAGTTCTTC. It translates to CASSATAYNEQFF.